This TCR beta chain was found in a study of blood T cell repertoires in COVID-19. In the original workflow: Estimated nucleated cell counts came from reference gene primer amplification. This table comes from immunoSEQ multiplex PCR, and its TCRdb copy is limited to in-frame clones, with some not included. Clone size and V and J calls were adopted from that table, with D and trimming inferred from the DNA. The table has 80,000 to 95,000 clones, roughly 80% seen once. V lost 1 base, J lost 4 bases, and 3 bases stayed unmatched. CDR1 SGHAT and CDR2 FQNNGV come from the germline V gene. CDR3 length: 15 amino acids.

The source material was peripheral blood. The receptor comes from a man at least 80 years old with active or convalescent COVID-19. V and J are TRBV11-2 and TRBJ2-3; the match to TRBD2 covers 9 bases. The CDR3 coding sequence is TGTGCCAGCAGCTTAGTGGCTAGCGGGGCAGATACGCAGTATTTT. Translated, it gives CASSLVASGADTQYF. Based on the CDR3 plus reference TRBV11-2 and TRBJ2-3, the full variable domain is EAGVAQSPRYKIIEKRQSVAFWCNPISGHATLYWYQQILGQGPKLLIQFQNNGVVDDSQLPKDRFSAERLKGVDSTLKIQPAKLEDSAVYLCASSLVASGADTQYFGPGTRLTVL.